This T cell receptor (beta chain) was found in a study of blood T cell repertoires in COVID-19. Study context: From the United States, Italy and Spain came samples of acute and convalescent COVID-19. T cells, B-cell-depleted T cells, or PBMCs supplied cDNA or gDNA.

Germline V CDR1 and CDR2: LGHDT, YNNKEL (reference sequence). Trimming cost V 1 base and J 3 bases, with 15 bases left between them. This CDR3 region has 16 residues. TCRdb's table, derived via immunoSEQ multiplex PCR, lists solely in-frame clones and lacks some. The sample holds approximately 490,000 clones; roughly nine tenths are singletons and the top ten take 7% to 10%. Ages ranged from about 18 to 100 years, with residence in about two dozen US areas. Cohorts were based on clinical histories the participants reported. The TCR sequence derives from a woman aged 55-69 years who had recovered from COVID-19. The sample consisted of PBMCs or T cells enriched from blood (not recorded which). The gene calls are TRBV3-1 (or the pseudogene TRBV3-2) and TRBJ1-2; D may be TRBD1 (5 bases). In DNA, the CDR3 is TGTGCCAGCAGCCAAGGAGCGGGCCGGGGGGACTATGGCTACACCTTC. This encodes CASSQGAGRGDYGYTF.